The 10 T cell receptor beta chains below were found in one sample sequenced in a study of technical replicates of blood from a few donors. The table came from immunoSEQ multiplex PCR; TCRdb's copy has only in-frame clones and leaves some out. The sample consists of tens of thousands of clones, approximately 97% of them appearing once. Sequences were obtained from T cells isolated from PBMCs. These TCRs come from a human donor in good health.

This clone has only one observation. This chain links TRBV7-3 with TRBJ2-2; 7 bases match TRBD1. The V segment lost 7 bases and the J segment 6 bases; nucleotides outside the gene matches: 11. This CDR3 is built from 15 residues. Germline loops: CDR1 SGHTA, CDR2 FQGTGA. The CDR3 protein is CASTGDSPGSGELFF. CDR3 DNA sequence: TGTGCCAGCACCGGGGACAGCCCGGGGTCCGGGGAGCTGTTTTTT. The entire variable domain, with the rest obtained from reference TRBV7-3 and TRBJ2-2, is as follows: GAGVSQTPSNKVTEKGKYVELRCDPISGHTALYWYRQSLGQGPEFLIYFQGTGAADDSGLPNDRFFAVRPEGSVSTLKIQRTERGDSAVYLCASTGDSPGSGELFFGEGSRLTVL.

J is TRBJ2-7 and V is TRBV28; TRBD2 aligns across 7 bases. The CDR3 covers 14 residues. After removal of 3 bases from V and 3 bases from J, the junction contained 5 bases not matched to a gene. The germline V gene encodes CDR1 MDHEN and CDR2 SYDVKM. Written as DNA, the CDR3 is TGTGCCAGCAGTTTTCTTGGGACTAACTACGAGCAGTACTTC. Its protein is CASSFLGTNYEQYF.

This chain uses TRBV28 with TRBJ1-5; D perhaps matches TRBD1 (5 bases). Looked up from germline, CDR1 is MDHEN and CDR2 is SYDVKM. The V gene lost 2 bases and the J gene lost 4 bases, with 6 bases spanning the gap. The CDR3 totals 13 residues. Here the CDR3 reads CASSLPGNQPQHF. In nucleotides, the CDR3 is TGTGCCAGCAGTTTACCAGGGAATCAGCCCCAGCATTTT.

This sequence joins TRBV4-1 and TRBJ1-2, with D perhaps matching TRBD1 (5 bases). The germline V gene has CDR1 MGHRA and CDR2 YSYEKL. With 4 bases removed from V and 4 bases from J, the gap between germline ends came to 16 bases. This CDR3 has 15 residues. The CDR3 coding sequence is TGCGCCAGCAGCCCCTTGGACACATCCAGCTATGGCTACACCTTC. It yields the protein CASSPLDTSSYGYTF.

CDR3 sequence (DNA): TGTGCCAGCAGTTACGGGACAGGGGATGTCGGCTACACCTTC. Protein product: CASSYGTGDVGYTF. This chain connects TRBV6-6 to TRBJ1-2; 10 nucleotides align to TRBD1. The CDR3 runs to 14 residues. The ends lost 2 bases at V and 8 bases at J; junction bases unmatched: 5. Germline-derived CDR1 and CDR2 are MNHNY and SVGAGI (reference sequence).

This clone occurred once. DNA of the CDR3: TGCAGCGTTTCCGGGACTAGCGGATGGAGGCAAGAGACCCAGTACTTC. Protein: CSVSGTSGWRQETQYF. The chain uses TRBV29-1 and TRBJ2-5, with TRBD2 matching over 11 bases. This CDR3 has 16 residues. V gave up 5 bases and J gave up 2 bases; unmatched junction bases: 10. Per germline, CDR1 SQVTM and CDR2 ANQGSEA.

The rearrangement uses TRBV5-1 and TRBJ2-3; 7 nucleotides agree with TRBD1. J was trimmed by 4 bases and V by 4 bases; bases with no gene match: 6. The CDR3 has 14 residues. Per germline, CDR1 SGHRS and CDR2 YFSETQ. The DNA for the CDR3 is TGCGCCAGCAGCCGTGGGGACAGTTCAGATACGCAGTATTTT. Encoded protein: CASSRGDSSDTQYF.

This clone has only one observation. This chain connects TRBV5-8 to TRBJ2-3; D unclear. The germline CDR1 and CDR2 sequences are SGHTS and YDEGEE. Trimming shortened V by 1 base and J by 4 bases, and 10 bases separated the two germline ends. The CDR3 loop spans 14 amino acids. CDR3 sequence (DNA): TGTGCCAGCAGCTTGAGACTTTTCTCAGATACGCAGTATTTT. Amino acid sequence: CASSLRLFSDTQYF. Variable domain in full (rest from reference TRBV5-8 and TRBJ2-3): EAGVTQSPTHLIKTRGQQATLRCSPISGHTSVYWYQQALGLGLQFLLWYDEGEERNRGNFPPRFSGRQFPNYSSELNVNALELEDSALYLCASSLRLFSDTQYFGPGTRLTVL.

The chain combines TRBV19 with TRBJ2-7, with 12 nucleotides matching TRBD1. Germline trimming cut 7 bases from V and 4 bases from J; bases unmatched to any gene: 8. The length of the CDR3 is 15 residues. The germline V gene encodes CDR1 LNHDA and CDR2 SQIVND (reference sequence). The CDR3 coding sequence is TGTGCCAGTACCAATCCGGGACAGGGGGCGTACGAGCAGTACTTC. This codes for CASTNPGQGAYEQYF.

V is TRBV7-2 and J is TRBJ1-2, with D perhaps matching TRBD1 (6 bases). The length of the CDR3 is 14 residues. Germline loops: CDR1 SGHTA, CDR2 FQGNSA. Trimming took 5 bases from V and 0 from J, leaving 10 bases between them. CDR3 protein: CASSQRTANYGYTF. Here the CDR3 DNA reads TGTGCCAGCAGCCAACGGACAGCTAACTATGGCTACACCTTC.